The 29 T cell receptor beta chains reported below all come from one sample, sequenced in a study of CD8+CD57+ T cells in acquired aplastic anemia. TCR beta VDJ and CDR3 profiles were obtained from a genomic DNA template. TCRdb re-derived calls from the reads in MiXCR, one entry per CDR3 protein. Among over 150,000 distinct CDR3 sequences listed, more than 45% were seen once. Patients included in sequencing had previously demonstrated CD8+CD57+ cell expansion by flow cytometry. What was sequenced was sorted CD4+, CD8+, or CD8+CD57+ T cells (not recorded which) from PBMCs. The receptors originated from a human donor with aplastic anemia.

This clonotype was seen at least ten times. Here the CDR3 reads CASSSSNGPTRPNYGYTF. Written as DNA, the CDR3 is TGTGCCAGCAGCAGCAGCAACGGGCCCACCCGACCTAACTATGGCTACACCTTC. The rearrangement links TRBV7-8 to TRBJ1-2; D call uncertain. This CDR3 is built from 18 residues. The germline CDR1 and CDR2 sequences are SGHVS and FQNEAQ. V gave up 5 bases and J gave up 0 bases, with 22 bases separating them.

This clonotype was seen more than once but under ten times. This chain uses TRBV24-1 with TRBJ1-2, with D uncertain. The ends were cut back, 4 bases at V and 3 bases at J, with 8 bases in the middle. The CDR3 has 13 amino acids. The germline CDR1 and CDR2 sequences are KGHDR and SFDVKD. In DNA form, the CDR3 reads TGTGCCACCAGTGAATCAGATTACTATGGCTACACCTTC. It specifies CATSESDYYGYTF.

The chain joins TRBV7-2 to TRBJ1-1, with D perhaps TRBD1 (5 bases). CDR3 length: 13 residues. Deletions cut 1 base from V and 6 bases from J, with 9 bases between. Germline V gene data show CDR1 as SGHTA and CDR2 as FQGNSA. The CDR3 reads CASSLGGAAEAFF. The CDR3 coding sequence is TGTGCCAGCAGCTTAGGTGGGGCCGCTGAAGCTTTCTTT. Supplemented by reference TRBV7-2 and TRBJ1-1, the full variable domain reads GAGVSQSPSNKVTEKGKDVELRCDPISGHTALYWYRQSLGQGLEFLIYFQGNSAPDKSGLPSDRFSAERTGGSVSTLTIQRTQQEDSAVYLCASSLGGAAEAFFGQGTRLTVV.

V is TRBV20-1 and J is TRBJ2-7, with 10 bases fitting TRBD2. The V segment lost 6 bases and the J segment 5 bases; nucleotides outside the gene matches: 4. This CDR3 region has 12 residues. The germline V gene encodes CDR1 DFQATT and CDR2 SNEGSKA (reference sequence). This chain's CDR3 is CSARLAGDEQYF. The CDR3 DNA reads TGCAGTGCCCGCCTAGCGGGAGACGAGCAGTACTTC.

The V gene is TRBV30, the J gene TRBJ1-2, with 10 bases identical to TRBD1. Germline CDR1 GTSNPN, CDR2 SVGIG (reference sequence). The CDR3 contains 13 residues. With 4 bases clipped from V and 8 bases from J, the junction kept 7 bases outside the gene matches. In nucleotides, the CDR3 is TGTGCCTGGAATGACGGGACAGGGGAAGGCTACACCTTC. Protein product: CAWNDGTGEGYTF.

In its sample, this clonotype was seen many times. The gene calls are TRBV3-2 and TRBJ1-1; TRBD1 was called by the table and not checked on the DNA. TRBV3-2 is annotated as a pseudogene. The length of the CDR3 is 15 residues. The CDR3 here is CASSQGASGGTEAFF. Here the CDR3 DNA reads TGTGCCAGCAGCCAAGGGGCATCAGGGGGCACTGAAGCTTTCTTT.

This clonotype was seen ten or more times. The V and J genes are TRBV3-1 and TRBJ2-7, with TRBD1 matching over 7 bases. CDR1 is LGHDT, CDR2 YNNKEL, per germline (reference sequence). The CDR3 spans 15 residues. Trimming took 4 bases from V and 2 from J; bases not matched to a gene: 8. DNA for the CDR3: TGTGCCAGCAGCCGAACAAGAGGGGGCGCCTACGAGCAGTACTTC. This sequence encodes CASSRTRGGAYEQYF.

CDR3 sequence: CSARGTSGAYNEQFF. The CDR3 nucleotides read TGCAGTGCCCGTGGGACTAGCGGAGCCTACAATGAGCAGTTCTTC. This sequence joins TRBV20-1 and TRBJ2-1; 11 bases are shared with TRBD2. V lost 6 bases, J lost 2 bases, and 6 bases stayed unmatched. This CDR3 comprises 15 residues. The germline V gene has CDR1 DFQATT and CDR2 SNEGSKA (reference sequence).

This clonotype was picked up many times. V gene TRBV5-1 combines with J gene TRBJ1-1; weak D call: TRBD1 (6 bases). Germline CDR1 reads SGHRS; CDR2 reads YFSETQ. Trimming left V 4 bases short and J 0 bases short, with 13 bases between. CDR3 length equals 15 residues. The CDR3 DNA reads TGCGCCAGCAGCCCCAGGACAGATTTGAACACTGAAGCTTTCTTT. It specifies CASSPRTDLNTEAFF.

In this sample, this clonotype turned up many times. This chain connects TRBV5-1 to TRBJ2-1, with 8 bases aligning to TRBD1. Unmatched junction bases numbered 5, after V lost 1 base and J lost 5 bases. The CDR3 totals 15 residues. CDR1 is SGHRS and CDR2 is YFSETQ in the germline V gene. The CDR3 protein is CASSLNGQGDNEQFF. The CDR3 DNA follows: TGCGCCAGCAGCTTGAACGGACAGGGAGACAATGAGCAGTTCTTC.

This clonotype was seen many times. The rearrangement links TRBV6-5 to TRBJ1-1, with 7 nucleotides matching TRBD1. The trim removed 7 bases at V and 7 bases at J, leaving 12 bases unmatched. The germline V gene encodes CDR1 MNHEY and CDR2 SVGAGI. The CDR3 has 14 residues. The CDR3 region is CASTARTGGFEAFF. DNA of the CDR3: TGTGCCAGCACCGCGCGGACAGGCGGATTTGAAGCTTTCTTT.

The V call is TRBV19, the J call TRBJ2-3; D uncertain. Trimming took 5 bases from V and 2 from J, leaving 8 bases between them. Germline CDR1 is LNHDA and CDR2 is SQIVND (reference sequence). The CDR3 is 13 residues long. The CDR3 region has the DNA TGTGCCAGTAGTGACTTCTACACAGATACGCAGTATTTT. Residues: CASSDFYTDTQYF. Full variable domain (rest looked up from reference TRBV19 and TRBJ2-3): DGGITQSPKYLFRKEGQNVTLSCEQNLNHDAMYWYRQDPGQGLRLIYYSQIVNDFQKGDIAEGYSVSREKKESFPLTVTSAQKNPTAFYLCASSDFYTDTQYFGPGTRLTVL.

This clonotype was observed many times. The chain uses TRBV7-9 and TRBJ2-3, with D perhaps TRBD2 (6 bases). The CDR3 length is 16 residues. V was trimmed by 4 bases and J by 2 bases, leaving 16 bases between them. Germline V gene sequence: CDR1 SEHNR, CDR2 FQNEAQ (reference sequence). This CDR3 reads CASSSLSWGDTDTQYF. The CDR3 bases are TGTGCCAGCAGCTCGCTATCCTGGGGGGACACAGATACGCAGTATTTT. Based on the CDR3 plus reference TRBV7-9 and TRBJ2-3, the full variable domain is DTGVSQNPRHKITKRGQNVTFRCDPISEHNRLYWYRQTLGQGPEFLTYFQNEAQLEKSRLLSDRFSAERPKGSFSTLEIQRTEQGDSAMYLCASSSLSWGDTDTQYFGPGTRLTVL.

The chain joins TRBV29-1 to TRBJ2-3; TRBD1 aligns across 8 bases. Per the germline V gene, CDR1 is SQVTM and CDR2 is ANQGSEA. This CDR3 comprises 14 residues. The ends lost 4 bases at V and 1 base at J; junction bases unmatched: 4. The CDR3 sequence: CSVGTGYGTDTQYF. CDR3 bases: TGCAGCGTTGGGACAGGGTATGGCACAGATACGCAGTATTTT.

V is TRBV24-1 and J is TRBJ2-7; TRBD2 matches 10 bases. The junction had 15 bases not matched to a gene; V was cut back by 8 bases and J by 9 bases. This CDR3 contains 15 residues. The germline V gene encodes CDR1 KGHDR and CDR2 SFDVKD. The CDR3 DNA follows: TGTGCCACCAAACCTAGCGGGAGTAATACAGATACGCAGTACTTC. This codes for CATKPSGSNTDTQYF.

This chain links TRBV19 with TRBJ2-5, with D unresolved. CDR1 LNHDA and CDR2 SQIVND come from the germline V gene (reference sequence). The CDR3 sequence is 11 residues long. With 11 bases removed from V and 9 bases from J, the gap between germline ends came to 16 bases. The CDR3 reads CAWSPSRAQYF. The CDR3 region has the DNA TGTGCCTGGAGTCCCTCCCGGGCCCAGTACTTC.

V and J are TRBV19 and TRBJ1-6, with D hard to call. Germline CDR1 LNHDA, CDR2 SQIVND (reference sequence). V lost 8 bases and J 0 bases, leaving 11 bases between the germline ends. This CDR3 contains 15 residues. CDR3 sequence reads: CASGHTGSYNSPLHF. The CDR3 coding sequence is TGTGCCAGTGGCCACACGGGCTCCTATAATTCACCCCTCCACTTT.

This clonotype appeared a few times. The V and J genes are TRBV30 and TRBJ2-3; D possibly uses TRBD1 or TRBD2 (6 bases each). The CDR3 is 13 amino acids. Deletions cut 4 bases from V and 4 bases from J, with 12 bases between. Looked up from germline, CDR1 is GTSNPN and CDR2 is SVGIG (reference sequence). The CDR3 region has the DNA TGTGCCTGGAATAGGGGGGTGTCAGATACGCAGTATTTT. Protein sequence: CAWNRGVSDTQYF. Supplemented by reference TRBV30 and TRBJ2-3, the full variable domain reads SQTIHQWPATLVQPVGSPLSLECTVEGTSNPNLYWYRQAAGRGLQLLFYSVGIGQISSEVPQNLSASRPQDRQFILSSKKLLLSDSGFYLCAWNRGVSDTQYFGPGTRLTVL.

The chain has TRBV10-3 and TRBJ2-7, with D possibly matching TRBD2 (5 bases). The germline V gene encodes CDR1 ENHRY and CDR2 SYGVKD. CDR3 length equals 15 residues. With 0 bases removed from V and 0 bases from J, the gap between germline ends came to 9 bases. The CDR3 nucleotides are TGTGCCATCAGTGAGTCGGACTCGAGCTCCTACGAGCAGTACTTC. This codes for CAISESDSSSYEQYF.

As for this clonotype: The final CDR3 position lacks the conserved phenylalanine or tryptophan, pointing to a likely read error. No DNA is shown, since the ends of the CDR3 on it are uncertain; the CDR3 is the one TCRdb lists. V gene TRBV2 combines with J gene TRBJ2-2. The CDR3 numbers 8 amino acids, ends counted. Germline V lookup: CDR1 SNHLY, CDR2 FYNNEI. CDR3: CASSEAQR.

The chain employs TRBV24-1 and TRBJ2-1; 8 bases line up with TRBD1. The CDR3 contains 16 residues. The V gene end was trimmed by 4 bases and the J gene end by 5 bases; junction bases not matched to a gene: 9. The germline gives CDR1 KGHDR, CDR2 SFDVKD. CDR3 DNA: TGTGCCACCAGTGACTCGACAGGGGATACAAACAATGAGCAGTTCTTC. It is translated as CATSDSTGDTNNEQFF.

This chain links TRBV2 with TRBJ1-6; D is possibly TRBD1 (6 bases). Per the germline V gene, CDR1 is SNHLY and CDR2 is FYNNEI. CDR3 length equals 17 residues. Trimming removed 2 bases at V and 3 bases at J, with 14 bases between. The CDR3 DNA sequence: TGTGCCAGCAGTGAAAGGATGGACAGCCGCTATAATTCACCCCTCCACTTT. Translated: CASSERMDSRYNSPLHF.

J is TRBJ2-4 and V is TRBV14; possibly TRBD1 or TRBD2 for D (5 bases each). Germline loops: CDR1 SGHDN, CDR2 FVKESK. The CDR3 extends over 15 amino acids. With 8 bases removed from V and 0 bases from J, the gap between germline ends came to 14 bases. In DNA form, the CDR3 reads TGTGCCAGCTCAACGACGAGGGGAGCCAAAAACATTCAGTACTTC. Its translation: CASSTTRGAKNIQYF. Full variable domain (rest looked up from reference TRBV14 and TRBJ2-4): EAGVTQFPSHSVIEKGQTVTLRCDPISGHDNLYWYRRVMGKEIKFLLHFVKESKQDESGMPNNRFLAERTGGTYSTLKVQPAELEDSGVYFCASSTTRGAKNIQYFGAGTRLSVL.

This chain uses TRBV20-1 with TRBJ2-1, with unresolved D. The V and J ends lost 1 base and 2 bases respectively, with 9 bases between them. This CDR3 spans 14 amino acids. The germline V gene has CDR1 DFQATT and CDR2 SNEGSKA (reference sequence). The CDR3 DNA reads as TGCAGTGCTAGAGCTGGAAGGGCCTACAATGAGCAGTTCTTC. It is translated as CSARAGRAYNEQFF.

The rearrangement joins TRBV9 to TRBJ2-3; TRBD2 is a possible D gene (5 bases). Trimming stripped 0 bases from V and 4 bases from J, with 12 bases between. The CDR3 has 15 amino acids. Germline CDR1 and CDR2: SGDLS and YYNGEE. The CDR3 spells CASSVGTSRADTQYF. The CDR3 DNA is TGTGCCAGCAGCGTAGGTACTAGTCGGGCAGATACGCAGTATTTT.

On this clonotype: Given a much more abundant clone one base away, this may be a read error. The rearrangement uses TRBV6-4 and TRBJ2-7; the D gene is possibly TRBD1 (5 bases). The length of the CDR3 is 13 residues. With 6 bases removed from V and 10 bases from J, the gap between germline ends came to 19 bases. The germline V gene has CDR1 MRHNA and CDR2 SNTAGT. DNA for the CDR3: TGTGCCAGCAGCCAGGGTTTATTTACCGATCAGTACTTC. It encodes CASSQGLFTDQYF.

The chain employs TRBV6-7 and TRBJ2-7; 8 bases align to TRBD1. TRBV6-7 is flagged as an ORF with uncertain function. V dropped 6 bases and J dropped 4; count of bases not matched to a gene: 8. This CDR3 spans 14 amino acids. Here the CDR3 reads CASRDGQGRYEQYF. As DNA, the CDR3 is TGTGCCAGCAGGGACGGACAGGGAAGGTACGAGCAGTACTTC.

The chain is built from TRBV11-2 and TRBJ2-7; tentative D call: TRBD2 (6 bases). The CDR3 spans 14 residues. V lost 6 bases, J lost 4 bases, and 16 bases lay in between. Germline CDR1 is SGHAT and CDR2 is FQNNGV. DNA for the CDR3: TGTGCCAGCAGACCTCTGCGGGGTAGGTACGAGCAGTACTTC. It is translated as CASRPLRGRYEQYF.

CDR3 coding DNA: TGTGCCAGCAGTGCACAGGGGGGACGGACAATGAACACTGAAGCTTTCTTT. Encoded protein: CASSAQGGRTMNTEAFF. V is TRBV2 and J is TRBJ1-1, with TRBD1 matching over 8 bases. V shed 4 bases and J 0 bases; nucleotides not matched to a gene: 10. The CDR3 has 17 amino acids. Germline V gene data show CDR1 as SNHLY and CDR2 as FYNNEI.